Here is one TCR beta chain with its context. The antigen remains undetermined. Time point in this sample: week 23, last vaccination. Each vaccine dose was 300 ug of mutant IDH1 20-mer peptide, with topical imiquimod. Astrocytomas that were new, WHO grade 3 or 4, IDH1-mutant and ATRX-lost were present in the donors. Trimming stripped 0 bases from V and 2 bases from J, with 7 bases between. This CDR3 contains 14 residues. CDR1 SEHNR and CDR2 FQNEAQ come from the germline V gene (reference sequence). Sequencing used immunoSEQ multiplex PCR; TCRdb keeps in-frame clones, though not all of them. The sample yields 25,000 to 35,000 clones, approximately 90% seen once. The record originates from a study of a mutant IDH1 vaccine in newly diagnosed glioma. Study at large: The treated population exhibited a male proportion of roughly 60%, a female proportion of 37.5%, and a mean age of around 40 years. Beforehand, treatment had been radiotherapy, temozolomide, or both; the majority received both. Findings and limits, study-wide: There seemed to be no relation between pseudoprogression and changes in top peripheral T cell clonotypes.

The material sequenced was PBMCs, taken from a glioma patient whose treatment included an IDH1 peptide vaccine. The chain combines TRBV7-9 with TRBJ1-1; tentative D call: TRBD1 (6 bases). The sequence was collected from a man aged 35 to 55 with glioma. The chain's CDR3 is CASSLADSNTEAFF. The CDR3 nucleotides read TGTGCCAGCAGCTTAGCGGACAGTAACACTGAAGCTTTCTTT. Variable domain in full (rest from reference TRBV7-9 and TRBJ1-1): DTGVSQNPRHKITKRGQNVTFRCDPISEHNRLYWYRQTLGQGPEFLTYFQNEAQLEKSRLLSDRFSAERPKGSFSTLEIQRTEQGDSAMYLCASSLADSNTEAFFGQGTRLTVV.